This TCR beta chain was recorded in a study of follicular helper T cells after annual influenza vaccination. In the study overall: Some donors were sampled over the 2013-2014, 2014-2015 and 2015-2016 vaccinations. The study's findings and limits: Day 7 ICOS+CD38+ clones were most often found later in ICOS-CD38- cTfh cells. ICOS+CD38+ cTfh clonality change tracked circulating plasmablast frequency change.

This clone was seen only a few times. Its antigen is not known. The CDR3 runs to 13 residues. From germline, CDR1 is SQVTM and CDR2 ANQGSEA. V lost 4 bases, J lost 3 bases, and 3 bases stayed unmatched. Specified time point: 2015-2016 season, pre-vaccination. Adults were given seasonal inactivated influenza vaccine, and blood CD4 subsets were sorted before and after vaccination. Some clones are missing from TCRdb's copy, which holds only in-frame ones; the method was immunoSEQ multiplex PCR. Here the sample spans about 1,300 clones, approximately 85% being singletons. This sequence was found in an adult who received the influenza vaccine. The V call is TRBV29-1, the J call TRBJ2-3; the match to TRBD1 covers 8 bases. The specimen comprised CXCR5+ CD38+ circulating T follicular helper cells from blood, sampled on the day of influenza vaccination. Regarding subset: circulating Tfh, non-naive CD4+CXCR5+PD-1+ (ICOS+CD38+ or ICOS-CD38-). This chain's CDR3 is CSVGQGATDTQYF. CDR3 nucleotides: TGCAGCGTTGGGCAGGGGGCTACAGATACGCAGTATTTT.